This T cell receptor beta chain stems from a study of metastatic and nonmetastatic thyroid tumors. Broader study findings: The reported finding was significantly higher TCR beta diversity in malignant thyroid tumors relative to benign nodules, in blood and tumor.

Trimming removed 1 base from V and 2 bases from J, with 11 bases in between. CDR3 length: 15 amino acids. Germline V gene sequence: CDR1 MNHNS, CDR2 SASEGT. Methods used by the authors: It was from CDR3 differences across clinicopathological groups that a distant-metastasis classifier for papillary thyroid cancer was built. TCRdb reassembled clones from the PCR reads with MiXCR. It is TCRdb's table, rather than the study itself, that gives the V and J calls and clone size. The table has over 12,000 clones, approximately 30% seen once. This clone was picked up many times. The target antigen is unknown. Nobody among the patients had been given any treatment before thyroid surgery.

The chain combines TRBV6-1 with TRBJ2-5; a possible D gene is TRBD1 (6 bases). The sequenced material came from tumor tissue. The sequence derives from a female donor with papillary thyroid cancer or a benign thyroid nodule (not recorded which). Some clones in this sample may be carry-over from other donors' samples. CDR3 DNA sequence: TGTGCCAGCAGTGAAGAAACAGGGACGCAAGAGACCCAGTACTTC. Translated, it gives CASSEETGTQETQYF.